Presented here are 17 T cell receptor beta chains from one specimen sequenced in a study of early T cells in non-severe SARS-CoV-2 infection. TCRdb redid the calling of the 5' RACE reads with MiXCR, one entry per CDR3 protein. The table lists some 50,000 distinct CDR3 sequences, approximately 9.9% of them singletons. Material: whole blood. The receptor source for this set is an adult who was a healthcare worker with PCR-confirmed SARS-CoV-2 infection or an uninfected control (not recorded which).

This clonotype was counted between two and nine times. The rearrangement joins TRBV7-8 to TRBJ1-6, with no clear D. Trimming stripped 5 bases from V and 6 bases from J, with 17 bases between. This CDR3 spans 16 amino acids. Germline V CDR1 and CDR2: SGHVS, FQNEAQ. The CDR3 DNA is TGTGCCAGCAGCCCGGCTAGCGGACTTATTAATTCACCCCTCCACTTT. Amino acid sequence: CASSPASGLINSPLHF.

This clonotype came up a few times. V is TRBV20-1 and J is TRBJ1-1, with D uncertain. The germline V gene encodes CDR1 DFQATT and CDR2 SNEGSKA (reference sequence). This CDR3 has 17 residues. V was pared by 0 bases and J by 0 bases, with 17 bases between. The CDR3 reads CSARDEWRVEMNTEAFF. CDR3 DNA: TGCAGTGCTAGAGATGAATGGAGGGTTGAGATGAACACTGAAGCTTTCTTT.

This clonotype has just a few counts. V is TRBV12-3 or TRBV12-4 and J is TRBJ1-5, with TRBD1 matching 8 bases. V shed 6 bases and J 5 bases; nucleotides not matched to a gene: 6. The CDR3 is made up of 14 amino acids. In DNA form, the CDR3 reads TGTGCCAGCAGCCCAGGGGGCTACCATCAGCCCCAGCATTTT. Its protein is CASSPGGYHQPQHF.

The chain employs TRBV18 and TRBJ1-1; a possible D gene is TRBD1 (6 bases). This CDR3 has 17 amino acids. The germline V and J ends were trimmed by 3 bases and 0 bases, with 17 bases remaining between them. Per the germline V gene, CDR1 is KGHSH and CDR2 is LQKENI. The CDR3 DNA sequence: TGTGCCAGCTCACCGGCCAGGGGTTTACATCTGAACACTGAAGCTTTCTTT. Residues: CASSPARGLHLNTEAFF.

This clonotype appeared many times. The chain recombines TRBV7-6 with TRBJ2-1, with a possible D match to TRBD2 (6 bases). V lost 5 bases, J lost 10 bases, and 21 bases lay in between. Germline V CDR1 and CDR2: SGHVS, FNYEAQ. The CDR3 is made up of 15 amino acids. CDR3 sequence: CASSGGDSFAVEQFF. The CDR3 DNA reads as TGTGCCAGCAGCGGAGGGGACTCCTTCGCCGTCGAGCAGTTCTTC. Variable domain in full (rest from reference TRBV7-6 and TRBJ2-1): GAGVSQSPRYKVTKRGQDVALRCDPISGHVSLYWYRQALGQGPEFLTYFNYEAQQDKSGLPNDRFSAERPEGSISTLTIQRTEQRDSAMYRCASSGGDSFAVEQFFGPGTRLTVL.

This clonotype has only a few counts. The V and J genes are TRBV7-3 and TRBJ2-7; D may be TRBD1 or TRBD2 (5 bases each). CDR1 SGHTA and CDR2 FQGTGA come from the germline V gene. Trimming took 5 bases from V and 7 from J, leaving 21 bases between them. There are 15 residues in the CDR3. DNA of the CDR3: TGTGCCAGCAGCCCGAGGGACGGGACCTCTCAGGAGCAGTACTTC. This translates into CASSPRDGTSQEQYF. Together with reference TRBV7-3 and TRBJ2-7, the CDR3 gives the full variable domain: GAGVSQTPSNKVTEKGKYVELRCDPISGHTALYWYRQSLGQGPEFLIYFQGTGAADDSGLPNDRFFAVRPEGSVSTLKIQRTERGDSAVYLCASSPRDGTSQEQYFGPGTRLTVT.

This clonotype was counted many times. V and J are TRBV4-2 and TRBJ1-1; D is ambiguous. The ends were cut back, 1 base at V and 6 bases at J, with 12 bases in the middle. From germline, CDR1 is LGHNA and CDR2 YNFKEQ. This CDR3 region has 14 residues. CDR3 sequence (DNA): TGTGCCAGCAGCCAAGTCGGCAGCGGGTCTGAAGCTTTCTTT. Encoded protein: CASSQVGSGSEAFF.

This clonotype was observed many times. This sequence joins TRBV10-3 and TRBJ2-3; D uncertain. CDR1 is ENHRY, CDR2 SYGVKD, per germline. The ends were cut back, 6 bases at V and 4 bases at J, with 5 bases in the middle. This CDR3 spans 11 amino acids. Written as DNA, the CDR3 is TGTGCCATCAGGACTGCAGATACGCAGTATTTT. Translation: CAIRTADTQYF.

A few counts support this clonotype. The chain has TRBV11-2 and TRBJ1-2, with TRBD1 identical over 8 bases. This CDR3 comprises 12 residues. The germline V gene has CDR1 SGHAT and CDR2 FQNNGV. V shed 7 bases and J 11 bases; nucleotides not matched to a gene: 9. Here the CDR3 reads CASNFQGAEYTF. The CDR3 DNA reads TGTGCCAGCAACTTTCAGGGGGCAGAGTACACCTTC.

In this sample, this clonotype turned up many times. V is TRBV5-1 and J is TRBJ2-2, with TRBD1 identical over 9 bases. V shed 0 bases and J 2 bases; nucleotides not matched to a gene: 5. This CDR3 region has 17 residues. Germline CDR1 is SGHRS and CDR2 is YFSETQ. CDR3 in DNA: TGCGCCAGCAGCTTGGTAGGGACAGGGATTAACACCGGGGAGCTGTTTTTT. This gives the protein CASSLVGTGINTGELFF.

In this sample, this clonotype turned up many times. V is TRBV2 and J is TRBJ2-2, with D perhaps matching TRBD2 (6 bases). The CDR3 runs 14 residues. The germline V and J ends were trimmed by 7 bases and 3 bases, with 12 bases remaining between them. CDR1 and CDR2 (germline): SNHLY, FYNNEI. CDR3 region: CASTRGLDTGELFF. In nucleotides, the CDR3 is TGTGCCAGCACCCGGGGACTTGACACCGGGGAGCTGTTTTTT.

The CDR3 coding sequence is TGTGCCAGCAGCCCCCGGAGTCAAATTGGGCTGTTTTTT. The encoded protein is CASSPRSQIGLFF. V is TRBV7-6 and J is TRBJ2-2; D is uncertain. Trimming removed 5 bases at V and 13 bases at J, with 17 bases between. Germline V gives CDR1 SGHVS, CDR2 FNYEAQ. The CDR3 totals 13 residues.

This clonotype was seen a few times. The germline gene is not matched at one end of the junction; a read error may be the cause. The chain joins TRBV12-3 or TRBV12-4 to TRBJ2-1; maybe TRBD2 (6 bases). This CDR3 contains 14 residues. The CDR3 DNA sequence: TGTGCCAGTCTCTCCGGTGGGGGACTCTCCTCCCCCCTCTTC. Translated: CASLSGGGLSSPLF.

This clonotype was counted ten times or more. The V call is TRBV11-2, the J call TRBJ2-2; the match to TRBD1 covers 7 bases. The CDR3 loop spans 17 amino acids. The ends lost 5 bases at V and 5 bases at J; junction bases unmatched: 14. The germline CDR1 and CDR2 sequences are SGHAT and FQNNGV. The CDR3 DNA reads as TGTGCCAGCAGCCTTCGGGGCACAGGGGATGGAACCGGGGAGCTGTTTTTT. It translates to CASSLRGTGDGTGELFF.

The table lists this clonotype with many counts. The genes are TRBV4-1 and TRBJ1-2; weak D call: TRBD1 (6 bases). The germline CDR1 and CDR2 sequences are MGHRA and YSYEKL. Trimming took off 0 bases at V and 7 bases at J, with 15 bases between the two ends. The CDR3 runs 15 residues. The CDR3 coding sequence is TGCGCCAGCAGCCAAGACACATCAGGGGAGGTTGGCTACACCTTC. Translated, it gives CASSQDTSGEVGYTF.

This clonotype was seen more than once but under ten times. The chain recombines TRBV5-6 with TRBJ2-7, with D possibly matching TRBD1 (6 bases). CDR3 length: 14 amino acids. Germline V gene data show CDR1 as SGHDT and CDR2 as YYEEEE. The V and J ends lost 4 bases and 4 bases respectively, with 15 bases between them. DNA for the CDR3: TGTGCCAGCAGCACACAGGGCGAGGGGTACGAGCAGTACTTC. It is translated as CASSTQGEGYEQYF. The complete variable domain, with remaining parts taken from reference TRBV5-6 and TRBJ2-7, reads DAGVTQSPTHLIKTRGQQVTLRCSPKSGHDTVSWYQQALGQGPQFIFQYYEEEERQRGNFPDRFSGHQFPNYSSELNVNALLLGDSALYLCASSTQGEGYEQYFGPGTRLTVT.

Many counts were recorded for this clonotype. This chain joins TRBV4-1 and TRBJ1-4; no definite D call. The CDR3 runs to 15 residues. The V and J ends lost 1 base and 8 bases respectively, with 14 bases between them. Germline lookup yields CDR1 MGHRA and CDR2 YSYEKL. In DNA, the CDR3 is TGCGCCAGCAGCCAAGGGAAAAAGGGAAAAGAAAAACTGTTTTTT. It translates to CASSQGKKGKEKLFF.